This T cell receptor beta chain was found in a study of shared clonotypes between healthy human individuals. Findings and caveats of the study: Naive subsets usually exceeded memory subsets in estimated richness.

Libraries were prepared by immunoSEQ multiplex PCR; TCRdb keeps only in-frame clonotypes and omits some of them. The table has approximately 2.4 million clones, 90% to 97% seen once. In the case of this clone: Its specificity is not known.

The germline V and J ends were trimmed by 1 base and 5 bases, with 14 bases remaining between them. Germline lookup yields CDR1 SNHLY and CDR2 FYNNEI. CDR3 length equals 15 residues. The TCR originated in a young man in good health. The rearrangement uses TRBV2 and TRBJ1-2; no clear D gene. Sequencing was performed on naive CD4+ T cells sorted from blood. Indicated subset: CD45RA+ positively selected. CDR3 residues: CASSEGSRGSYGYTF. CDR3 DNA sequence: TGTGCCAGCAGTGAAGGTTCGCGGGGTTCTTATGGCTACACCTTC.